The 20 T cell receptor beta chains listed next were all sequenced from one sample in a study of identical twins. One entry per CDR3 protein, called by TCRdb with MiXCR from the 5' RACE reads. Found here are under 300,000 distinct CDR3 sequences, 12% of them singletons; the top ten hold about 3.9%. The data also belong to a second study, concerning yellow fever vaccine responses in identical twins.

Sequenced: memory (CD45RO+) T cells sorted from blood. Every receptor here comes from a young woman in good health.

V is TRBV20-1 and J is TRBJ2-1; 7 nucleotides line up with TRBD2. Germline CDR1 reads DFQATT; CDR2 reads SNEGSKA (reference sequence). V was pared by 1 base and J by 2 bases, with 8 bases of the junction left unmatched. The CDR3 totals 16 residues. CDR3 coding DNA: TGCAGTGCTAGAGTTGGGGCGGGAGTAACCTACAATGAGCAGTTCTTC. Translating gives CSARVGAGVTYNEQFF.

The chain employs TRBV20-1 and TRBJ1-1; D not resolved. The CDR3 length is 15 residues. Trimming pared 3 bases from V and 5 bases from J, leaving 19 bases between. The germline gives CDR1 DFQATT, CDR2 SNEGSKA (reference sequence). As DNA, the CDR3 is TGCAGTGCTAGCAAATCGGAGCCACGGCGAACTGAAGCTTTCTTT. Translated, it gives CSASKSEPRRTEAFF.

This clonotype was detected a few times. The chain recombines TRBV3-1 with TRBJ2-3; no clear D gene. CDR3 length equals 16 residues. V gave up 5 bases and J gave up 0 bases, with 15 bases separating them. From germline, CDR1 is LGHDT and CDR2 YNNKEL (reference sequence). As DNA, the CDR3 is TGTGCCAGCAGCTCCCGGGTAGCAGCCAGCACAGATACGCAGTATTTT. Its translation: CASSSRVAASTDTQYF.

This clonotype was observed many times. V usage is TRBV6-4 and J usage is TRBJ2-2; the D is unclear. V was cut by 0 bases and J by 6 bases, with 5 bases left in between. This CDR3 has 13 amino acids. Germline V CDR1 and CDR2: MRHNA, SNTAGT. This chain's CDR3 is CASSDSGAGELFF. The CDR3 DNA sequence: TGTGCCAGCAGTGACTCCGGCGCCGGGGAGCTGTTTTTT.

The CDR3 coding sequence is TGTGCCAGCAGTTACCCAGGGTCCACTGAAGCTTTCTTT. Translated: CASSYPGSTEAFF. The rearrangement uses TRBV6-5 and TRBJ1-1, with D perhaps matching TRBD1 (5 bases). The germline V gene encodes CDR1 MNHEY and CDR2 SVGAGI. V lost 2 bases and J 4 bases, leaving 8 bases between the germline ends. This CDR3 is built from 13 residues.

This chain joins TRBV5-5 and TRBJ2-1; 8 bases line up with TRBD1. The germline V gene encodes CDR1 SGHKS and CDR2 YYEKEE (reference sequence). This CDR3 has 15 amino acids. The V gene end was trimmed by 5 bases and the J gene end by 7 bases; junction bases not matched to a gene: 11. CDR3 region: CASSTAGTGSNEQFF. CDR3 DNA: TGTGCCAGCAGTACCGCCGGGACAGGTTCAAATGAGCAGTTCTTC.

This clonotype has ten or more counts. CDR3 amino acids: CASVGQGGGTQYF. Written as DNA, the CDR3 is TGCGCCAGCGTCGGACAGGGTGGGGGTACGCAGTATTTT. The chain is built from TRBV5-1 and TRBJ2-3, with 8 bases that match TRBD1. The CDR3 has 13 residues. Losses at the gene ends were 7 bases for V and 8 bases for J; bases not matched to a gene: 9. Germline V gene data show CDR1 as SGHRS and CDR2 as YFSETQ. The complete variable domain, with remaining parts taken from reference TRBV5-1 and TRBJ2-3, reads KAGVTQTPRYLIKTRGQQVTLSCSPISGHRSVSWYQQTPGQGLQFLFEYFSETQRNKGNFPGRFSGRQFSNSRSEMNVSTLELGDSALYLCASVGQGGGTQYFGPGTRLTVL.

This chain links TRBV10-2 with TRBJ2-3; TRBD2 matches at 11 bases. The germline V gene encodes CDR1 WSHSY and CDR2 SAAADI. The CDR3 consists of 18 residues. The V and J ends lost 7 bases and 2 bases, in that order; junction bases with no gene match: 14. In DNA form, the CDR3 reads TGCGCCAGCACTTTTGCCCCGGGACTAGCGGCCAACACAGATACGCAGTATTTT. This codes for CASTFAPGLAANTDTQYF.

The V and J genes are TRBV12-3 or TRBV12-4 and TRBJ2-1; D is possibly TRBD1 (6 bases). Between the trimmed V and J ends, which lost 10 bases and 8 bases, there was a span of 27 bases. CDR3 size: 16 residues. The CDR3 region has the DNA TGTGCCAAGAACACAGGCTCCTGGCAGGGGTGCCATGAGCAGTTCTTC. The encoded protein is CAKNTGSWQGCHEQFF.

J is TRBJ2-7 and V is TRBV5-1; unclear D gene. Germline values: CDR1 SGHRS, CDR2 YFSETQ. The length of the CDR3 is 14 residues. Trimming took off 3 bases at V and 0 bases at J, with 10 bases between the two ends. CDR3 nucleotides: TGCGCCAGCAGCTACGCTGGAGTCTCCTACGAGCAGTACTTC. It yields the protein CASSYAGVSYEQYF.

This clonotype was detected many times. The rearrangement uses TRBV20-1 and TRBJ2-3; 12 nucleotides line up with TRBD2. The CDR3 has 15 residues. V lost 6 bases to trimming and J lost 6 bases; unmatched junction nucleotides: 10. Germline assignment: CDR1 DFQATT and CDR2 SNEGSKA (reference sequence). The DNA of the CDR3 is TGCAGTGCGGAGAGTCTAGCGGGGGGGCCGGATACGCAGTATTTT. As protein: CSAESLAGGPDTQYF.

This clonotype was recorded a few times. The CDR3 DNA is TGCGCCAGCAGCTTGGGAGACAGGAGCAACGAGCAGTACTTC. It encodes CASSLGDRSNEQYF. The chain has TRBV5-1 and TRBJ2-7; D may be TRBD1 (6 bases). V lost 0 bases and J lost 5, with 12 bases in between. This CDR3 has 14 residues. Germline V gene lookup returns CDR1 SGHRS and CDR2 YFSETQ.

In this sample, this clonotype turned up many times. The J gene is TRBJ2-3, the V gene TRBV29-1; D ambiguous. CDR3 length equals 14 residues. The V end lost 4 bases, the J end lost 1 base, and 12 bases lay between the germline ends. Germline V gene data show CDR1 as SQVTM and CDR2 as ANQGSEA. The CDR3 coding sequence is TGCAGCGTTGTCTGGAATTACGGCACAGATACGCAGTATTTT. Its translation is CSVVWNYGTDTQYF.

V is TRBV5-1 and J is TRBJ2-1; D perhaps matches TRBD2 (6 bases). Germline values: CDR1 SGHRS, CDR2 YFSETQ. This CDR3 spans 15 amino acids. V lost 4 bases and J 2 bases, leaving 13 bases between the germline ends. The DNA of the CDR3 is TGCGCCAGCAGCCCGGAGGGAGATACCTACAATGAGCAGTTCTTC. Encoded protein: CASSPEGDTYNEQFF. The full variable domain, with the rest looked up from reference TRBV5-1 and TRBJ2-1, is KAGVTQTPRYLIKTRGQQVTLSCSPISGHRSVSWYQQTPGQGLQFLFEYFSETQRNKGNFPGRFSGRQFSNSRSEMNVSTLELGDSALYLCASSPEGDTYNEQFFGPGTRLTVL.

This clonotype was found a few times. This sequence joins TRBV25-1 and TRBJ2-2; D is possibly TRBD1 (5 bases). The germline CDR1 and CDR2 sequences are MGHDK and SYGVNS. There are 14 residues in the CDR3. V shed 0 bases and J shed 4 bases, with 6 bases lying between them. Here the CDR3 reads CASSEYTGTGELFF. The CDR3 DNA is TGTGCCAGCAGTGAATATACAGGCACCGGGGAGCTGTTTTTT.

This clonotype appeared a few times. The chain couples TRBV5-1 to TRBJ2-2; perhaps TRBD1 as D (5 bases). The length of the CDR3 is 14 residues. The ends were cut back, 2 bases at V and 2 bases at J, with 7 bases in the middle. The germline CDR1 and CDR2 sequences are SGHRS and YFSETQ. This CDR3 reads CASSFRTNTGELFF. CDR3 DNA sequence: TGCGCCAGCAGCTTTAGGACAAACACCGGGGAGCTGTTTTTT. The whole variable domain, filled in from reference TRBV5-1 and TRBJ2-2, reads KAGVTQTPRYLIKTRGQQVTLSCSPISGHRSVSWYQQTPGQGLQFLFEYFSETQRNKGNFPGRFSGRQFSNSRSEMNVSTLELGDSALYLCASSFRTNTGELFFGEGSRLTVL.

V gene TRBV7-2 combines with J gene TRBJ1-2, with 7 positions matching TRBD1. The germline CDR1 and CDR2 sequences are SGHTA and FQGNSA. The V segment lost 5 bases and the J segment 6 bases; nucleotides outside the gene matches: 9. The CDR3 runs to 14 residues. This chain's CDR3 is CASSRRGVVDGYTF. DNA of the CDR3: TGTGCCAGCAGCCGCAGGGGGGTAGTCGATGGCTACACCTTC.

Ten or more counts support this clonotype. The CDR3 region is CASSQDRIAQETQYF. The CDR3 region has the DNA TGCGCCAGCAGCCAAGATAGAATAGCCCAAGAGACCCAGTACTTC. The chain carries TRBV4-3 and TRBJ2-5; no definite D call. The V and J ends lost 0 bases and 1 base respectively, with 9 bases between them. Germline V gene lookup returns CDR1 LGHNA and CDR2 YSLEER. This CDR3 comprises 15 residues.

The rearrangement joins TRBV20-1 to TRBJ2-7; D perhaps matches TRBD1 (6 bases). The CDR3 is 14 residues long. Germline V CDR1 and CDR2: DFQATT, SNEGSKA (reference sequence). Deletions cut 2 bases from V and 0 bases from J, with 11 bases between. In DNA, the CDR3 is TGCAGTGCTAGACGGACAGCGAGCTCCTACGAGCAGTACTTC. Translation: CSARRTASSYEQYF.

This clonotype was seen more than once but under ten times. The CDR3 nucleotides read TGCAGTGCCCTAGGTTCAGGGATAGCCAAAAACATTCAGTACTTC. The encoded protein is CSALGSGIAKNIQYF. The gene calls are TRBV20-1 and TRBJ2-4; D is perhaps TRBD1 (5 bases). V gave up 6 bases and J gave up 0 bases, with 15 bases separating them. CDR3 length equals 15 residues. Germline V gene data show CDR1 as DFQATT and CDR2 as SNEGSKA (reference sequence).